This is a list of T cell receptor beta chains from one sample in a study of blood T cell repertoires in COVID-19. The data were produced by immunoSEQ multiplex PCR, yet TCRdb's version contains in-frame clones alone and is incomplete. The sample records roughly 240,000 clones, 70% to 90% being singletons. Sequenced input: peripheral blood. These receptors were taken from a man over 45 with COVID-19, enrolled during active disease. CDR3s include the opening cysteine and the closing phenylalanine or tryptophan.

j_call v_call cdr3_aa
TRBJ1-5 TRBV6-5 CASRRGQGNQPQHF
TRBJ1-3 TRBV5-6 CASSLLGQGRRGLGNTIYF
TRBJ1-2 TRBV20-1 CSASRVRNRRDRAYGYTF
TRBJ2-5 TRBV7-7 CASSSGQGVETQYF
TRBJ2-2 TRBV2 CASSTSGGRNGELFF
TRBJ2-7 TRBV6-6 CASSYSIPGLDEQYF
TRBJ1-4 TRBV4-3 CASSQDRGRNEKLFF
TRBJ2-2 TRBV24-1 CATSEAYVGAGELFF
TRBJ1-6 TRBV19 CASSGRTGFSPLHF
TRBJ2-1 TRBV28 CASSGRGNNEQFF
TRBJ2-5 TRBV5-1 CASSLGGRGIKETQYF
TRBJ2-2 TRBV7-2 CASSLAGGNTGELFF
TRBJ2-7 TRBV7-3 CASSLGPSFGEQYF
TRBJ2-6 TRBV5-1 CASTPNRVAGANVLTF
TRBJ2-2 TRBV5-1 CASSLQTNTGELFF
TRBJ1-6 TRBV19 CASSVTGKSPLHF
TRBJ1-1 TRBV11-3 CASSLDRGTEAFF
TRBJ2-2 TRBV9 CASSVTGGHTGELFF
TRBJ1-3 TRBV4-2 CASSQDLGGSGNTIYF
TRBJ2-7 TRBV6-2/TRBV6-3 CASSYSSAASYEQYF
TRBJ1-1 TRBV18 CASSPLGEVGTEAFF
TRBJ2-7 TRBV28 CASRRGGLNEQYF
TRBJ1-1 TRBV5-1 CASSLSVPYTEAFF
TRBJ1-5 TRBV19 CASSMGTRHQPQHF
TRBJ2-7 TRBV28 CASSLFRGGGEQYF
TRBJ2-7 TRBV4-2 CASSQGAVYEQYF
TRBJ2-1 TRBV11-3 CASSLSGQGTYNEQFF
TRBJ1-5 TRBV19 CASRDDRSNQPQHF
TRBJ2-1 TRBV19 CASSIDTFYNEQFF
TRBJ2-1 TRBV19 CASSAVAWNEQFF